Below, one T cell receptor (beta chain) is given with its context. This clone was observed once. It has no known antigen specificity. Within one base of it there is no much larger clone, and no base qualities were kept. This specimen comes from a study of blood T cell repertoires in COVID-19 (dated by TCRdb to 2020 to 2021). Concerning the study at large: The collaborator samples originated in the United States, Italy and Spain and spanned the acute and convalescent phases of COVID-19. The material from the prospective study consisted of cDNA or gDNA derived from T cells, B-cell-depleted T cells, or PBMCs. The sample metadata nearly always contained a de-identified subject ID, COVID-19 status, age in years and sex. HLA class I and class II types, where available, came from metadata supplied by the sample provider rather than from assay-based typing. The repertoires were released in a freely available public database intended as a resource for research on the immune response to SARS-CoV-2. Samples were obtained from the ongoing ImmuneRACE study (first 160 participants) and from over a thousand subjects provided by 6 global collaborators. Subjects who had been exposed to COVID-19, were actively infected with it, or had recovered from it provided the deeply sampled blood TCRbeta repertoires that made up the dataset. Study-wide findings and limitations: The amount of clinical and demographic metadata varied by source and participant and was provided uncurated.

The CDR3 measures 16 amino acids from cysteine to phenylalanine. Only the CDR3 DNA stays, 48 bases, in frame from base 1. At the junction V is shortened by 1 base and J by 1 base, with 12 bases in between. CDR1 and CDR2, looked up from the germline V gene, are SGDLS and YYNGEE. TCRbeta CDR3 regions were amplified from genomic DNA by means of the immunoSEQ Assay, a bias-controlled multiplex PCR. Per the original workflow: The number of nucleated cells in each sample was estimated from the amplification of reference gene primers within the assay. To quantify the absolute abundance of each unique TCRbeta CDR3 rearrangement, sequence reads were collapsed and filtered. Productive Simpson clonality was computed per sample as the square root of Simpson's diversity index over productive rearrangements. TCRdb's version of the immuneACCESS table is confined to in-frame rearrangements and falls short of the full clone set. An unresolved V gene accounts for under half of the shortfall where checked; the remainder is of unknown origin. From that table come the V and J calls and clone size; the DNA was used to work out D and trimming. This sample holds 65,000 to 95,000 clones; about 87% were observed only once. Of the sample, roughly 4.4% falls within the top ten clones.

Each collaborating institution followed its own protocols to collect whole blood in K2EDTA tubes. For TCRbeta analysis, collaborators shipped samples as frozen whole blood, isolated PBMCs, or DNA extracted from either of those sample types. The chain links TRBV9 with TRBJ1-3; a weak D assignment points to TRBD1 (5 bases agree). The clonotype originates from a man aged 50-59 years with active COVID-19. Sequencing was performed on peripheral blood. Here is the DNA: TGTGCCAGCAGCGTAAGTCAGGGCAATTCTGGAAACACCATATATTTT. Its protein product is CASSVSQGNSGNTIYF.